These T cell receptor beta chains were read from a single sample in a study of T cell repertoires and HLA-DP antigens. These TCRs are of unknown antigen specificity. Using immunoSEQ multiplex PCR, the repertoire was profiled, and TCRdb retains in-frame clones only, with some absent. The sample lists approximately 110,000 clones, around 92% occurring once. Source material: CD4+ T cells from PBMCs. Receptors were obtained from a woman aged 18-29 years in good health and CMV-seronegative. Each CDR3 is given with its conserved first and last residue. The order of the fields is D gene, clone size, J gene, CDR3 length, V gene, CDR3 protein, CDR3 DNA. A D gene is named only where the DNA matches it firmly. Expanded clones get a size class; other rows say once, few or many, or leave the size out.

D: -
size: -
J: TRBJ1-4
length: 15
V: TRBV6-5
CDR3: CASRPPGGPGEKLFF
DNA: TGTGCCAGCAGACCTCCGGGGGGCCCGGGGGAAAAACTGTTTTTT

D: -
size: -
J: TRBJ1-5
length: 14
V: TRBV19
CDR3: CASSIAGLDQPQHF
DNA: TGTGCCAGTAGTATAGCGGGGCTTGATCAGCCCCAGCATTTT

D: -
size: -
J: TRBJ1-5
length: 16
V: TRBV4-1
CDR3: CASSQGYGSYNQPQHF
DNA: TGCGCCAGCAGCCAAGGGTACGGATCCTACAATCAGCCCCAGCATTTT

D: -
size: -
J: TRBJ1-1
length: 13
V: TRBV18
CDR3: CASSPLGSTEAFF
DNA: TGTGCCAGCTCACCACTAGGGAGCACTGAAGCTTTCTTT

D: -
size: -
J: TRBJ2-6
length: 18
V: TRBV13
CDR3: CASRQVDRGGIGANVLTF
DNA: TGTGCCAGCAGACAAGTCGACAGGGGAGGGATAGGTGCCAACGTCCTGACTTTC

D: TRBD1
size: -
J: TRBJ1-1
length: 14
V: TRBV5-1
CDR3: CASSHGTGTTEAFF
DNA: TGCGCCAGCAGTCACGGGACAGGGACTACTGAAGCTTTCTTT

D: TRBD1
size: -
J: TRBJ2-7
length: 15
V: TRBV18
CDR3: CASSPSGQGWYEQYF
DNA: TGTGCCAGCTCACCTTCGGGACAGGGGTGGTACGAGCAGTACTTC

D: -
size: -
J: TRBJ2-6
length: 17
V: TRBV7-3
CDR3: CASSLLGRSSGANVLTF
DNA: TGTGCCAGCAGCTTATTGGGCAGGTCCTCTGGGGCCAACGTCCTGACTTTC

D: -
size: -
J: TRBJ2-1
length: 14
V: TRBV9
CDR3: CASSVASRDNEQFF
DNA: TGTGCCAGCAGCGTAGCTAGCCGGGACAATGAGCAGTTCTTC

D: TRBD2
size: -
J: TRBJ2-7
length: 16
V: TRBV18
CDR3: CASSPPTAGGLYEQYF
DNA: TGTGCCAGCTCACCACCGACGGCGGGAGGTCTCTACGAGCAGTACTTC

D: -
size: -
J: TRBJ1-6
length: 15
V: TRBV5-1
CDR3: CASSLEAGGGSPLHF
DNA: TGCGCCAGCAGCTTGGAGGCGGGCGGGGGATCACCCCTCCACTTT

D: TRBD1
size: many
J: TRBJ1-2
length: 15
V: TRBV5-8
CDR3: CASSRTGLLPYGYTF
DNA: TGTGCCAGCAGCCGGACAGGGCTCCTCCCCTATGGCTACACCTTC

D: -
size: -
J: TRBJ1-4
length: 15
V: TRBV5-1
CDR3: CASSLDPAPGEKLFF
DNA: TGCGCCAGCAGCTTGGATCCGGCACCTGGGGAAAAACTGTTTTTT

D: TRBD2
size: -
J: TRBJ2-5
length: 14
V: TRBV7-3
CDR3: CASSLTSGEETQYF
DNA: TGTGCCAGCAGCTTGACTAGCGGAGAGGAGACCCAGTACTTC

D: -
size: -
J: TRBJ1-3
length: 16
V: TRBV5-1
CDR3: CASSRALTSSGNTIYF
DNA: TGCGCCAGCAGCAGAGCCCTGACGTCTTCTGGAAACACCATATATTTT

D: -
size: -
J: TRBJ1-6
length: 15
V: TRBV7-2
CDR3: CASSLEVRENSPLHF
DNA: TGTGCCAGCAGCTTAGAGGTCAGGGAAAATTCACCCCTCCACTTT

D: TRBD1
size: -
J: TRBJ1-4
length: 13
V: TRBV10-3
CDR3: CASQGAGNEKLFF
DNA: TGTGCCTCTCAGGGGGCTGGTAATGAAAAACTGTTTTTT

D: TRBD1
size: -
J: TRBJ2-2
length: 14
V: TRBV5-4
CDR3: CASSRQGNTGELFF
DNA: TGTGCCAGCAGCCGACAGGGGAACACCGGGGAGCTGTTTTTT

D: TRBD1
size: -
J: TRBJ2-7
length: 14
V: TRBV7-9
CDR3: CASSLVGRGRRQYF
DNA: TGTGCCAGCAGCTTAGTTGGCAGGGGGCGCAGACAGTACTTC

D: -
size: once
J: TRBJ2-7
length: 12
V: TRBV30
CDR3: CAWSVRREWQYF
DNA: TGTGCCTGGAGTGTACGCCGGGAATGGCAGTACTTC

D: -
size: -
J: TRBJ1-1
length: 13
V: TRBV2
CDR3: CASSEFHRAEAFF
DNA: TGTGCCAGCAGTGAATTCCACAGGGCTGAAGCTTTCTTT

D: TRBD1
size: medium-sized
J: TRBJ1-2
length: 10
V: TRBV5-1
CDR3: CAREKDRTKF
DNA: TGCGCCAGGGAGAAGGACAGGACAAAATTC

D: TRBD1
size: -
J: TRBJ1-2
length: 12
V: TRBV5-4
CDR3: CASRQGNYGYTF
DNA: TGTGCCAGCAGACAGGGGAACTATGGCTACACCTTC

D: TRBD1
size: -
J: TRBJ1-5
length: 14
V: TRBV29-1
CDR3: CSVAGTASNQPQHF
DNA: TGCAGCGTGGCCGGGACAGCAAGCAATCAGCCCCAGCATTTT

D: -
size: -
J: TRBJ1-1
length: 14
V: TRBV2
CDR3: CASIPGEGDTEAFF
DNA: TGTGCCAGCATTCCAGGGGAGGGGGACACTGAAGCTTTCTTT

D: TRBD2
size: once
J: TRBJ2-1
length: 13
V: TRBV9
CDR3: CASSVIPGGEQFF
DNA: TGTGCCAGCAGCGTTATCCCGGGGGGTGAGCAGTTCTTC